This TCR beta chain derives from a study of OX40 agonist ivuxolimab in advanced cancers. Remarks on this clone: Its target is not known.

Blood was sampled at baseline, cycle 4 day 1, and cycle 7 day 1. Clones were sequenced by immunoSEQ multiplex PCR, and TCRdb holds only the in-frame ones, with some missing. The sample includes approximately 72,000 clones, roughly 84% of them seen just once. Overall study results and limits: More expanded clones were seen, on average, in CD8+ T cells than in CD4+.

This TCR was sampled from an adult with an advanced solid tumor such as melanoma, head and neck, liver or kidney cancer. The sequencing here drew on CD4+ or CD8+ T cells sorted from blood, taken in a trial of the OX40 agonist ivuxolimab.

The CDR3 reads CASSLLTGGHEQYF. DNA for the CDR3: TGTGCCAGCAGCTTGCTAACAGGGGGCCACGAGCAGTACTTC. The genes are TRBV11-2 and TRBJ2-7, with 9 bases fitting TRBD1. Germline lookup yields CDR1 SGHAT and CDR2 FQNNGV. The V gene end was trimmed by 3 bases and the J gene end by 5 bases; junction bases not matched to a gene: 5. The CDR3 covers 14 residues.